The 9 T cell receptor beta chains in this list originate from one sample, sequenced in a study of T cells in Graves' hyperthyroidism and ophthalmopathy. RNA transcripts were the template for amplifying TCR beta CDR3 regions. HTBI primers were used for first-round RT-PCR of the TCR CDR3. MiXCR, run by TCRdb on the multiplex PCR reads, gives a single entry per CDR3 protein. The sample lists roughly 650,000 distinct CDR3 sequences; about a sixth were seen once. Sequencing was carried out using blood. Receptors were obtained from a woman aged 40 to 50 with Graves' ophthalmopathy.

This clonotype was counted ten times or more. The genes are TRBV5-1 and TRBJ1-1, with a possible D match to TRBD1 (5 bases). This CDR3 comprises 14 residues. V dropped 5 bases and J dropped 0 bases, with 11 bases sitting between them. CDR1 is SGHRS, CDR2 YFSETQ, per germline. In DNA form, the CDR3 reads TGCGCCAGCAGTCCGGGGCCTGTGAACACTGAAGCTTTCTTT. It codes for CASSPGPVNTEAFF.

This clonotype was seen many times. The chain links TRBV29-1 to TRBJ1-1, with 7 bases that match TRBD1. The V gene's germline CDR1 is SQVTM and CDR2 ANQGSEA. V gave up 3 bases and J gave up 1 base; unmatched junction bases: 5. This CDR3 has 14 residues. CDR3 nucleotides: TGCAGCGTTGACCGGACAGGCGCGAACACTGAAGCTTTCTTT. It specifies CSVDRTGANTEAFF.

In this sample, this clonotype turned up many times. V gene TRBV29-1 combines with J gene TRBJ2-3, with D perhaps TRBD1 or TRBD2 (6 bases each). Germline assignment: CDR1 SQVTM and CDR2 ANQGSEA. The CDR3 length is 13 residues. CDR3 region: CSSQRGATDTQYF. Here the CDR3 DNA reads TGCAGTAGCCAAAGGGGGGCCACAGATACGCAGTATTTT.

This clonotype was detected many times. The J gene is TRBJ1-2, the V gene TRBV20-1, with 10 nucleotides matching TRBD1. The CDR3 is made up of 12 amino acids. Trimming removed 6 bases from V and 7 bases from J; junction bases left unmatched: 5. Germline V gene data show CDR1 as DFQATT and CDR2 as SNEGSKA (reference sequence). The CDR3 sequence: CSASGQGPGYTF. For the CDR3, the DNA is TGCAGTGCGTCGGGACAGGGGCCTGGCTACACCTTC.

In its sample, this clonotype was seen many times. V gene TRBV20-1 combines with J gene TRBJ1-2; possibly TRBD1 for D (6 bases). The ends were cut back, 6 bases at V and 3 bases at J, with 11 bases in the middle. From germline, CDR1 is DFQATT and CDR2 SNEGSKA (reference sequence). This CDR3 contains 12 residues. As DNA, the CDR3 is TGCAGTGCCCGACAGGTTTACTATGGCTACACCTTC. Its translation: CSARQVYYGYTF.

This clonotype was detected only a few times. The CDR3 coding sequence is TGCAGTGCCCAATCTACCAAAAACATTCAGTACTTC. Translating gives CSAQSTKNIQYF. J is TRBJ2-4 and V is TRBV20-1, with D unclear. Per the germline V gene, CDR1 is DFQATT and CDR2 is SNEGSKA (reference sequence). The CDR3 covers 12 residues. Trimming took off 6 bases at V and 2 bases at J, with 8 bases between the two ends.

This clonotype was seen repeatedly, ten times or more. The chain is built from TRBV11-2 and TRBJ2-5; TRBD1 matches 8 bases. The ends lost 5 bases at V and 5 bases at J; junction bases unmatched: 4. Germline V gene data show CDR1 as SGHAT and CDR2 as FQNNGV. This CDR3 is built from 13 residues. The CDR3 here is CASSLTGAETQYF. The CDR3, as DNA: TGTGCCAGCAGCCTGACAGGGGCGGAGACCCAGTACTTC.

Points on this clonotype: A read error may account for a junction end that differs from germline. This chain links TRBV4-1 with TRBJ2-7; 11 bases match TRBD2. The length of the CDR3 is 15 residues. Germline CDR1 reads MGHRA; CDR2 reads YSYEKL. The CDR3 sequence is CAGSQAGTSGYEQYF. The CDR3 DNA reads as TGCGCCGGCAGCCAGGCCGGGACTAGCGGCTACGAGCAGTACTTC.

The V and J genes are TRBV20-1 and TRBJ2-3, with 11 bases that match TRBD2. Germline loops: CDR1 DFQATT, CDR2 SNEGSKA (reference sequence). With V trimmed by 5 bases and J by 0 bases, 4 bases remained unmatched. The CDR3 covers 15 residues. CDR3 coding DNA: TGCAGTGCTCCTAGACTAGCGGGGAGCACAGATACGCAGTATTTT. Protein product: CSAPRLAGSTDTQYF.